This T cell receptor beta chain was profiled in a study of Graves' ophthalmopathy and Graves' hyperthyroidism. General study findings and limits: Most expanded thyroid clonotypes above 0.001 frequency also appeared in blood. Between ophthalmopathy and stable hyperthyroidism, a 13-signature model drew a separation with roughly 88% sensitivity and 81.08% specificity.

This clonotype was recorded at least ten times. Antigen specificity is unknown. One junction end does not reproduce the germline sequence, and a read error may be involved. RNA transcripts served as template for amplifying TCR beta CDR3 sequences. HTBI primers were employed in first-round RT-PCR, then a second-round multiplex PCR followed. TCRdb passed the multiplex PCR reads through MiXCR, listing each CDR3 protein once. The repertoire includes 900,000 to 1,200,000 distinct CDR3 sequences, 35% to 40% of them detected once, and around 10% sits in the top ten. The V gene's germline CDR1 is SGHTA and CDR2 FQGNSA. The length of the CDR3 is 15 residues.

The sequence came from an adult man with Graves' hyperthyroidism. The sequenced sample consisted of peripheral blood or thyroid tissue (not recorded which). The rearrangement links TRBV7-2 to TRBJ1-5; no clear D gene. This chain's CDR3 is CASSLAAGSNQPQHF. CDR3 DNA sequence: TGTGCCAGCAGCCTAGCGGCGGGGAGCAATCAGCCCCAGCATTTT.